The rows below give T cell receptor beta chains drawn from one sample of a study of shared clonotypes between healthy human individuals. Measured with immunoSEQ multiplex PCR; TCRdb has only the in-frame clones, and not every one. The sample includes about 230,000 clones, approximately 70% of them seen just once. The sequencing sample was made of memory CD4+ T cells sorted from blood. Receptor source: a man aged 30 to 39 in good health. The CDR3 runs from the conserved cysteine through the conserved F or W. D genes are given only for firm matches. Size values are once, few and many counts, or a class for expanded clones, and some rows have none.

CDR3 length: 15
V gene: TRBV6-6
J gene: TRBJ2-2
D gene: TRBD2
clone size: .
CDR3 DNA: TGTGCCAGCAGGCGGGAGGGCCTGAGGACCGGGGAGCTGTTTTTT
CDR3 protein: CASRREGLRTGELFF

CDR3 length: 15
V gene: TRBV19
J gene: TRBJ1-5
D gene: .
clone size: .
CDR3 DNA: TGTGCCAGTACCCAGGGGCGGGGTGCGCTGCAGCCCCAGCATTTT
CDR3 protein: CASTQGRGALQPQHF

CDR3 length: 17
V gene: TRBV2
J gene: TRBJ2-7
D gene: .
clone size: .
CDR3 DNA: TGTGCCAGCAGTGTGGCTCTTGGACAGACCAGTCTGGGGGAGCAGTACTTC
CDR3 protein: CASSVALGQTSLGEQYF

CDR3 length: 13
V gene: TRBV9
J gene: TRBJ1-1
D gene: TRBD1
clone size: .
CDR3 DNA: TGTGCCAGCAGCGTACAGGGGGCCGGTGAAGCTTTCTTT
CDR3 protein: CASSVQGAGEAFF

CDR3 length: 14
V gene: TRBV2
J gene: TRBJ2-2
D gene: TRBD2
clone size: .
CDR3 DNA: TGTGCCAGCAGCCCACGGGAGGGGACCGGGGAGCTGTTTTTT
CDR3 protein: CASSPREGTGELFF

CDR3 length: 18
V gene: TRBV2
J gene: TRBJ2-3
D gene: TRBD2
clone size: .
CDR3 DNA: TGTGCCAGCAGTGAAGCGCCCGGGACTAGCGGGCGTGCAGATACGCAGTATTTT
CDR3 protein: CASSEAPGTSGRADTQYF

CDR3 length: 13
V gene: TRBV11-2
J gene: TRBJ2-7
D gene: .
clone size: .
CDR3 DNA: TGTGCCAGCAGCCCGGTGGGGATCGACGAGCAGTACTTC
CDR3 protein: CASSPVGIDEQYF

CDR3 length: 14
V gene: TRBV9
J gene: TRBJ1-2
D gene: .
clone size: once
CDR3 DNA: TGTGCCAGCAGCGTAGTCGGGGGGGATAATGGCTACACCTTC
CDR3 protein: CASSVVGGDNGYTF

CDR3 length: 16
V gene: TRBV7-9
J gene: TRBJ2-1
D gene: TRBD2
clone size: .
CDR3 DNA: TGTGCCAGCAGCTTAGCATTAGCGGGTACCTACAATGAGCAGTTCTTC
CDR3 protein: CASSLALAGTYNEQFF

CDR3 length: 14
V gene: TRBV10-3
J gene: TRBJ2-3
D gene: .
clone size: .
CDR3 DNA: TGTGCCACGACTAGGGAGGGGGGGACAGATACGCAGTATTTT
CDR3 protein: CATTREGGTDTQYF

CDR3 length: 13
V gene: TRBV28
J gene: TRBJ2-5
D gene: TRBD1
clone size: .
CDR3 DNA: TGTGCCAGCAGGGTGGTCAGGGGGCTCACCCAGTACTTC
CDR3 protein: CASRVVRGLTQYF

CDR3 length: 16
V gene: TRBV14
J gene: TRBJ2-5
D gene: .
clone size: .
CDR3 DNA: TGTGCCAGCAGCGTCTTGGATGTTGACTTGGGCGAGACCCAGTACTTC
CDR3 protein: CASSVLDVDLGETQYF

CDR3 length: 13
V gene: TRBV30
J gene: TRBJ1-4
D gene: TRBD1
clone size: .
CDR3 DNA: TGTGCCTGGACCAGGGGGGGCGGTGAAAAACTGTTTTTT
CDR3 protein: CAWTRGGGEKLFF

CDR3 length: 16
V gene: TRBV10-3
J gene: TRBJ1-1
D gene: .
clone size: .
CDR3 DNA: TGTGCCATGAGTGGTAAGGACCGATACATGAACACTGAAGCTTTCTTT
CDR3 protein: CAMSGKDRYMNTEAFF

CDR3 length: 15
V gene: TRBV14
J gene: TRBJ2-5
D gene: .
clone size: .
CDR3 DNA: TGTGCCAGCAGCGGGTCCCGGGAAATGCAGGAGACCCAGTACTTC
CDR3 protein: CASSGSREMQETQYF

CDR3 length: 15
V gene: TRBV11-2
J gene: TRBJ2-7
D gene: .
clone size: .
CDR3 DNA: TGTGCCAGCAGCTTAGATAGCGGTAAGCCTTTGGAGCAGTACTTC
CDR3 protein: CASSLDSGKPLEQYF

CDR3 length: 16
V gene: TRBV28
J gene: TRBJ2-7
D gene: TRBD1
clone size: .
CDR3 DNA: TGTGCCAGCAGTATACCGCGAGGGGGCGCCGGTTACGAGCAGTACTTC
CDR3 protein: CASSIPRGGAGYEQYF

CDR3 length: 15
V gene: TRBV9
J gene: TRBJ2-1
D gene: TRBD2
clone size: .
CDR3 DNA: TGTGCCAGCAGCCCCGTCCCAGCGGGAGGGGCTGAGCAGTTCTTC
CDR3 protein: CASSPVPAGGAEQFF

CDR3 length: 16
V gene: TRBV5-8
J gene: TRBJ2-1
D gene: TRBD1
clone size: .
CDR3 DNA: TGTGCCAGCAGCTGGACCGGGACAGGAGGATACAATGAGCAGTTCTTC
CDR3 protein: CASSWTGTGGYNEQFF

CDR3 length: 15
V gene: TRBV14
J gene: TRBJ2-7
D gene: .
clone size: few
CDR3 DNA: TGTGCCAGCAGCCAAGACCCTCAGAGTTTCTACGAGCAGTACTTC
CDR3 protein: CASSQDPQSFYEQYF

CDR3 length: 15
V gene: TRBV7-6
J gene: TRBJ2-5
D gene: .
clone size: .
CDR3 DNA: TGTGCCAGCAGCTTAGTAGCGGCAGTCCAAGAGACCCAGTACTTC
CDR3 protein: CASSLVAAVQETQYF

CDR3 length: 13
V gene: TRBV11-2
J gene: TRBJ1-5
D gene: .
clone size: .
CDR3 DNA: TGTGCCAGCAGCCCAGGGGGCAATCAGCCCCAGCATTTT
CDR3 protein: CASSPGGNQPQHF

CDR3 length: 15
V gene: TRBV7-2
J gene: TRBJ2-3
D gene: .
clone size: once
CDR3 DNA: TGTGCCAGCAGCTTACAGGCTTCGGGCACAGATACGCAGTATTTT
CDR3 protein: CASSLQASGTDTQYF

CDR3 length: 15
V gene: TRBV19
J gene: TRBJ1-4
D gene: TRBD1
clone size: .
CDR3 DNA: TGTGCCAGTACCGCCTGGGCAGGGGGGAATGAAAAACTGTTTTTT
CDR3 protein: CASTAWAGGNEKLFF

CDR3 length: 15
V gene: TRBV7-9
J gene: TRBJ1-1
D gene: TRBD1
clone size: .
CDR3 DNA: TGTGCCAGCAGCTTCGGGACAGGGTGGGACACTGAAGCTTTCTTT
CDR3 protein: CASSFGTGWDTEAFF

CDR3 length: 14
V gene: TRBV14
J gene: TRBJ1-2
D gene: TRBD1
clone size: few
CDR3 DNA: TGTGCCAGCAGCGTCGGACAGGGGAGGGATGGCTACACCTTC
CDR3 protein: CASSVGQGRDGYTF

CDR3 length: 17
V gene: TRBV28
J gene: TRBJ1-3
D gene: TRBD1
clone size: few
CDR3 DNA: TGTGCCAGCAGTTTATGGCTTGGACAGGGATCGGGAAACACCATATATTTT
CDR3 protein: CASSLWLGQGSGNTIYF

CDR3 length: 14
V gene: TRBV5-1
J gene: TRBJ2-2
D gene: TRBD1
clone size: .
CDR3 DNA: TGCGCCAGCAGCTTTGGGACAGACACCGGGGAGCTGTTTTTT
CDR3 protein: CASSFGTDTGELFF

CDR3 length: 15
V gene: TRBV19
J gene: TRBJ2-2
D gene: .
clone size: .
CDR3 DNA: TGTGCCAGTAGTACCCGGCAGGGGGGCACCGGGGAGCTGTTTTTT
CDR3 protein: CASSTRQGGTGELFF

CDR3 length: 13
V gene: TRBV7-9
J gene: TRBJ2-7
D gene: .
clone size: many
CDR3 DNA: TGTGCCAGCAGCATAACGACAGGTAGTAAGCAGTACTTC
CDR3 protein: CASSITTGSKQYF

CDR3 length: 13
V gene: TRBV6-1
J gene: TRBJ2-1
D gene: .
clone size: few
CDR3 DNA: TGTGCCAGCAAGGGAGGCAGGGCGTATGAGCAGTTCTTC
CDR3 protein: CASKGGRAYEQFF

CDR3 length: 18
V gene: TRBV9
J gene: TRBJ2-7
D gene: .
clone size: many
CDR3 DNA: TGTGCCAGCAGTGCCACTTTATTCACCGGGACCAAGACTAACGAGCAGTACTTC
CDR3 protein: CASSATLFTGTKTNEQYF

CDR3 length: 16
V gene: TRBV5-1
J gene: TRBJ2-3
D gene: TRBD2
clone size: .
CDR3 DNA: TGCGCCAGCAGCCGGACTAGCGGGAGGCCCGGGGATACGCAGTATTTT
CDR3 protein: CASSRTSGRPGDTQYF

CDR3 length: 16
V gene: TRBV28
J gene: TRBJ1-1
D gene: .
clone size: many
CDR3 DNA: TGTGCCAGCAGCGAGGGACGGGGGAGTAGGGGCACTGAAGCTTTCTTT
CDR3 protein: CASSEGRGSRGTEAFF

CDR3 length: 16
V gene: TRBV2
J gene: TRBJ1-5
D gene: .
clone size: many
CDR3 DNA: TGTGCCAGCAGTGTACCGGGGATTGGGAGCAATCAGCCCCAGCATTTT
CDR3 protein: CASSVPGIGSNQPQHF

CDR3 length: 15
V gene: TRBV14
J gene: TRBJ1-2
D gene: .
clone size: .
CDR3 DNA: TGTGCCAGCACCCCTAAGGCCACCTACTTCGATGGCTACACCTTC
CDR3 protein: CASTPKATYFDGYTF

CDR3 length: 16
V gene: TRBV5-8
J gene: TRBJ2-2
D gene: TRBD2
clone size: .
CDR3 DNA: TGTGCCAGCAGCCATGGGACTAGCGGGATTACCGGGGAGCTGTTTTTT
CDR3 protein: CASSHGTSGITGELFF

CDR3 length: 13
V gene: TRBV15
J gene: TRBJ2-5
D gene: .
clone size: .
CDR3 DNA: TGTGCCACCGGGGCCCTCATCGCGGGGACCCAGTACTTC
CDR3 protein: CATGALIAGTQYF

CDR3 length: 14
V gene: TRBV11-3
J gene: TRBJ2-7
D gene: .
clone size: .
CDR3 DNA: TGTGCCAGCAGCTTAGTAGCTACCCCCTACGAGCAGTACTTC
CDR3 protein: CASSLVATPYEQYF

CDR3 length: 14
V gene: TRBV10-3
J gene: TRBJ2-7
D gene: TRBD2
clone size: .
CDR3 DNA: TGTGCCATCAGTGAGCTGGGGACGGGGGGCGAGCAGTACTTC
CDR3 protein: CAISELGTGGEQYF

CDR3 length: 15
V gene: TRBV28
J gene: TRBJ1-2
D gene: .
clone size: .
CDR3 DNA: TGTGCCAGCAGTTTTGTGGTTACCATGTCGAGTGGCTACACCTTC
CDR3 protein: CASSFVVTMSSGYTF

CDR3 length: 17
V gene: TRBV19
J gene: TRBJ1-2
D gene: .
clone size: few
CDR3 DNA: TGTGCCAGTAGTAAGACCGTGGGGGTCGACGGACACTATGGCTACACCTTC
CDR3 protein: CASSKTVGVDGHYGYTF

CDR3 length: 13
V gene: TRBV5-4
J gene: TRBJ2-1
D gene: .
clone size: .
CDR3 DNA: TGTGCCAGCAGCTTGCCACTAGTGAATGAGCAGTTCTTC
CDR3 protein: CASSLPLVNEQFF

CDR3 length: 12
V gene: TRBV5-1
J gene: TRBJ2-7
D gene: TRBD1
clone size: .
CDR3 DNA: TGCGCCAGCAGCTGGACAGGGATCGAGCAGTACTTC
CDR3 protein: CASSWTGIEQYF

CDR3 length: 16
V gene: TRBV28
J gene: TRBJ2-7
D gene: TRBD2
clone size: .
CDR3 DNA: TGTGCCAGCAGTCCCTGGGGTAGCGGGAGCTCCTACGAGCAGTACTTC
CDR3 protein: CASSPWGSGSSYEQYF